Presented here are 16 T cell receptor beta chains from one specimen sequenced in a study of cytomegalovirus exposure and HLA in healthy donors. Vbeta (60) and Jbeta (13) primers were used in the PCR. Profiling relied on immunoSEQ multiplex PCR, and the TCRdb table lists in-frame clones only, not all of them. The data hold roughly 280,000 clones, with more than 55% observed a single time. Sequencing was carried out using PBMCs. The origin of the receptors is a female donor in good health and CMV-seronegative.

This clone turned up a few times. The chain recombines TRBV6-1 with TRBJ2-7; D may be TRBD2 (5 bases). The length of the CDR3 is 15 residues. From germline, CDR1 is MNHNS and CDR2 SASEGT. Trimming shortened V by 6 bases and J by 2 bases, and 17 bases separated the two germline ends. CDR3 sequence reads: CASRGRTEVPYEQYF. CDR3 DNA sequence: TGTGCCAGCAGGGGTAGGACGGAGGTGCCCTACGAGCAGTACTTC.

The J gene is TRBJ2-3, the V gene TRBV5-1; 9 nucleotides agree with TRBD2. Germline V lookup: CDR1 SGHRS, CDR2 YFSETQ. With V trimmed by 0 bases and J by 4 bases, 15 bases remained unmatched. This CDR3 has 19 amino acids. In DNA form, the CDR3 reads TGCGCCAGCAGCTTGGCGAGGGCGGGAGGGCCCGTTGTGTCAGATACGCAGTATTTT. Translating it yields CASSLARAGGPVVSDTQYF.

This chain joins TRBV5-1 and TRBJ2-7, with D possibly matching TRBD1 (7 bases). The germline V gene has CDR1 SGHRS and CDR2 YFSETQ. Trimming took 0 bases from V and 4 from J, leaving 17 bases between them. The CDR3 runs 16 residues. Here the CDR3 reads CASSLVEGAADYEQYF. The CDR3 nucleotides are TGCGCCAGCAGCTTGGTGGAGGGGGCGGCCGATTACGAGCAGTACTTC. The full variable domain, in which reference TRBV5-1 and TRBJ2-7 provide the parts outside the CDR3, is KAGVTQTPRYLIKTRGQQVTLSCSPISGHRSVSWYQQTPGQGLQFLFEYFSETQRNKGNFPGRFSGRQFSNSRSEMNVSTLELGDSALYLCASSLVEGAADYEQYFGPGTRLTVT.

The chain recombines TRBV2 with TRBJ2-7, with 8 bases fitting TRBD1. The germline V gene has CDR1 SNHLY and CDR2 FYNNEI. CDR3 length: 14 amino acids. V lost 2 bases and J lost 3; bases outside the gene matches: 3. The CDR3 reads CASSERTGLYEQYF. DNA for the CDR3: TGTGCCAGCAGTGAAAGGACAGGGCTCTACGAGCAGTACTTC.

This chain uses TRBV6-5 with TRBJ2-7; 10 nucleotides align to TRBD1. Germline CDR1 is MNHEY and CDR2 is SVGAGI. J gave up 4 bases and V 6 bases, and 6 bases lay outside the gene matches. The CDR3 has 14 amino acids. CDR3 residues: CASRTGQGVYEQYF. Here the CDR3 DNA reads TGTGCCAGCAGAACCGGACAGGGGGTTTACGAGCAGTACTTC.

V usage is TRBV7-2 and J usage is TRBJ2-7, with D perhaps TRBD2 (5 bases). CDR3 size: 13 residues. Trimming cost V 3 bases and J 3 bases, with 9 bases left between them. Germline V gene data show CDR1 as SGHTA and CDR2 as FQGNSA. CDR3 sequence: CASSFVTNYEQYF. The CDR3 DNA is TGTGCCAGCAGCTTCGTGACTAACTACGAGCAGTACTTC.

V gene TRBV21-1 combines with J gene TRBJ2-5; the listed D gene, TRBD2, was not tested against the DNA. TRBV21-1 is termed a pseudogene. This CDR3 is built from 8 residues. This CDR3 reads CASSIKYF. The CDR3 DNA reads as TGTGCCAGCAGCATAAAGTACTTC.

This clone was observed once. The gene calls are TRBV19 and TRBJ1-3, with D possibly being TRBD1 (5 bases). Germline V lookup: CDR1 LNHDA, CDR2 SQIVND (reference sequence). The ends were cut back, 7 bases at V and 0 bases at J, with 16 bases in the middle. The CDR3 loop spans 16 amino acids. CDR3 protein: CASTTGTSHSGNTIYF. CDR3 bases: TGTGCCAGTACCACCGGGACTTCCCACTCTGGAAACACCATATATTTT.

V usage is TRBV28 and J usage is TRBJ1-6, with TRBD1 matching over 10 bases. From germline, CDR1 is MDHEN and CDR2 SYDVKM. CDR3 length equals 16 residues. V lost 2 bases and J lost 7; bases outside the gene matches: 5. In DNA form, the CDR3 reads TGTGCCAGCAGTTTAGCCAAGGGACAGGGGAATTCACCCCTCCACTTT. Its protein product is CASSLAKGQGNSPLHF.

V is TRBV6-6 and J is TRBJ1-4, with a weak D call TRBD1 (6 bases). Germline CDR1 is MNHNY and CDR2 is SVGAGI (reference sequence). The ends were cut back, 4 bases at V and 5 bases at J, with 14 bases in the middle. The CDR3 consists of 15 residues. DNA of the CDR3: TGTGCCAGCAGTTCCTCTAGGGGGGGGAATGAAAAACTGTTTTTT. Its translation is CASSSSRGGNEKLFF.

This clone was counted only a few times. The V and J genes are TRBV28 and TRBJ2-7; tentative D call: TRBD1 (7 bases). Trimming stripped 2 bases from V and 5 bases from J, with 16 bases between. This CDR3 region has 15 residues. Germline CDR1 and CDR2: MDHEN and SYDVKM. CDR3 residues: CASSLPGQGGNEQYF. DNA for the CDR3: TGTGCCAGCAGTTTACCTGGCCAGGGGGGTAACGAGCAGTACTTC.

The gene calls are TRBV15 and TRBJ1-2; no firm D call. This CDR3 region has 14 residues. Trimming took off 0 bases at V and 3 bases at J, with 8 bases between the two ends. Germline lookup yields CDR1 LNHNV and CDR2 YYDKDF (reference sequence). This CDR3 reads CATSRDLPDYGYTF. The CDR3 DNA reads TGTGCCACCAGCAGAGACCTTCCCGACTATGGCTACACCTTC.

The chain carries TRBV7-6 and TRBJ2-1, with TRBD2 matching 9 bases. The V gene end was trimmed by 1 base and the J gene end by 9 bases; junction bases not matched to a gene: 7. The CDR3 sequence is 15 residues long. Per the germline V gene, CDR1 is SGHVS and CDR2 is FNYEAQ. This chain's CDR3 is CASSLVREGLTEQFF. The CDR3 coding sequence is TGTGCCAGCAGCTTAGTGCGGGAGGGCCTGACTGAGCAGTTCTTC.

This sequence joins TRBV7-2 and TRBJ1-5; 8 bases are a match to TRBD1. CDR1 SGHTA and CDR2 FQGNSA come from the germline V gene. The length of the CDR3 is 14 residues. The J segment lost 9 bases and the V segment lost 2 bases, leaving 6 bases of the junction unmatched. CDR3 nucleotide sequence: TGTGCCAGCAGCTTAAAGGACAGGGCATGGCCCCAGCATTTT. Encoded protein: CASSLKDRAWPQHF. Using reference TRBV7-2 and TRBJ1-5 for the parts outside the CDR3, the full variable domain is GAGVSQSPSNKVTEKGKDVELRCDPISGHTALYWYRQSLGQGLEFLIYFQGNSAPDKSGLPSDRFSAERTGGSVSTLTIQRTQQEDSAVYLCASSLKDRAWPQHFGDGTRLSIL.

The V and J genes are TRBV5-6 and TRBJ2-7; D gene uncertain. Germline lookup yields CDR1 SGHDT and CDR2 YYEEEE. This CDR3 region has 16 residues. V was clipped by 5 bases and J by 3 bases, with 21 bases between them. The CDR3, as DNA: TGTGCCAGCAGTGAAAAGTACGGCAGGCTGATCTACGAGCAGTACTTC. Protein: CASSEKYGRLIYEQYF.

In its sample, this clone was seen a few times. V gene TRBV19 combines with J gene TRBJ1-2; D gene uncertain. CDR3 length: 13 residues. The germline V gene has CDR1 LNHDA and CDR2 SQIVND (reference sequence). Trimming removed 3 bases from V and 2 bases from J, with 7 bases in between. In DNA form, the CDR3 reads TGTGCCAGTAGTATCGGACTGAACTATGGCTACACCTTC. This translates into CASSIGLNYGYTF.